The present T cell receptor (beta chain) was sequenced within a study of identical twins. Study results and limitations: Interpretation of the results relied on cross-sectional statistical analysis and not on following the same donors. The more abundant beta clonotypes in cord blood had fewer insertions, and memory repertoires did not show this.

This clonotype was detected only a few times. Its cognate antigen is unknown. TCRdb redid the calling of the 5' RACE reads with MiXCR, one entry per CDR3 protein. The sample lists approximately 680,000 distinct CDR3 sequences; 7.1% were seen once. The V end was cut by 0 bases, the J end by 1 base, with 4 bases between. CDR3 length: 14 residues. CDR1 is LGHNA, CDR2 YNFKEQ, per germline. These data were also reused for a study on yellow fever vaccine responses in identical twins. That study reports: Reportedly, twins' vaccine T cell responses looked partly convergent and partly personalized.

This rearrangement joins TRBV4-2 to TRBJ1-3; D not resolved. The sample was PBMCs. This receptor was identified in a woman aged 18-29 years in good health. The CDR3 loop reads CASSQEASGNTIYF. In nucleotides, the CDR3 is TGTGCCAGCAGCCAAGAAGCGTCTGGAAACACCATATATTTT.